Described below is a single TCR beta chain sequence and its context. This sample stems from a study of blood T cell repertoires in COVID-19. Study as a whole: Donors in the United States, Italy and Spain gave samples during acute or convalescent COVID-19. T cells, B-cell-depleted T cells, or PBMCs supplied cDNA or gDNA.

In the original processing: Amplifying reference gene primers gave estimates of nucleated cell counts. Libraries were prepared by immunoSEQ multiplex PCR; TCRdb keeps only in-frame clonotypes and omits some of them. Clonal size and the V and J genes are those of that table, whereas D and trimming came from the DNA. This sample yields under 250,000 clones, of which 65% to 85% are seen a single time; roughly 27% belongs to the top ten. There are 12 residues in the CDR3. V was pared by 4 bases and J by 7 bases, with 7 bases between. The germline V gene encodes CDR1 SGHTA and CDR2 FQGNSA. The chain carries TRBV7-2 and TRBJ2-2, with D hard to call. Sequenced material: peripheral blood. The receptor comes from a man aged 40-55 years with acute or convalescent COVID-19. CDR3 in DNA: TGTGCCAGCAGCTCGGTTCTCGGGGAGCTGTTTTTT. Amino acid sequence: CASSSVLGELFF. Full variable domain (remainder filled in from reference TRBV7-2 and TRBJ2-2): GAGVSQSPSNKVTEKGKDVELRCDPISGHTALYWYRQSLGQGLEFLIYFQGNSAPDKSGLPSDRFSAERTGGSVSTLTIQRTQQEDSAVYLCASSSVLGELFFGEGSRLTVL.